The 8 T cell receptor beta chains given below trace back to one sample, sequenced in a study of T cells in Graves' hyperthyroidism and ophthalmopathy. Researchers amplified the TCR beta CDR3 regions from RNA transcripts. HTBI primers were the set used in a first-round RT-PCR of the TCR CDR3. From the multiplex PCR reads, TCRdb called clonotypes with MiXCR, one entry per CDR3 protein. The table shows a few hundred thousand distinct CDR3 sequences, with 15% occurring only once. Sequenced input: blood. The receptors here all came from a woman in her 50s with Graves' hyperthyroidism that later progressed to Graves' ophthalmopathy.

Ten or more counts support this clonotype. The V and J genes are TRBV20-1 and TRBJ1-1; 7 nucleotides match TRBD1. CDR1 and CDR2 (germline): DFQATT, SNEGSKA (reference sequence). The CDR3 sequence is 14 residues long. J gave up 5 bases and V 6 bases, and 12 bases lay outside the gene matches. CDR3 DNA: TGCAGTGCCCCCCTTGGAGGGGGCTTGACTGAAGCTTTCTTT. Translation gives CSAPLGGGLTEAFF.

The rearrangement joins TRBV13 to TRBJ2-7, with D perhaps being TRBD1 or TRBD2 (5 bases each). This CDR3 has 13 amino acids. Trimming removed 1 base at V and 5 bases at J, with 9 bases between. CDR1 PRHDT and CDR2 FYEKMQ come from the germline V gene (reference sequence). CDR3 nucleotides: TGTGCCAGCAGCTTAGACGTGGGACACGAGCAGTACTTC. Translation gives CASSLDVGHEQYF.

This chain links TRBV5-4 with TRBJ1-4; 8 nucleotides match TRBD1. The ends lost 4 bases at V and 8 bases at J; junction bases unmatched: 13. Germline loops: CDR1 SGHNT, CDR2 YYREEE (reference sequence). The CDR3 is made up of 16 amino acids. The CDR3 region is CASSLVPGQVKEKLFF. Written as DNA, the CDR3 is TGTGCCAGCAGCCTGGTCCCGGGACAGGTAAAGGAAAAACTGTTTTTT.

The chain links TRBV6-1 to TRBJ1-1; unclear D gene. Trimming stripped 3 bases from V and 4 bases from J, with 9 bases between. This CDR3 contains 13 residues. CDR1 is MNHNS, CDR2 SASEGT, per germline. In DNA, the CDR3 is TGTGCCAGCAGTGACGCGGGTCCCACTGAAGCTTTCTTT. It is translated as CASSDAGPTEAFF.

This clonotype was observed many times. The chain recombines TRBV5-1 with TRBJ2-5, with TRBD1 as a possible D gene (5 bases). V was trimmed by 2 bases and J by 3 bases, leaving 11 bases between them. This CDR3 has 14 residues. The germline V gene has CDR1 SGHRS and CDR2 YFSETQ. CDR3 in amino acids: CASSFQGREETQYF. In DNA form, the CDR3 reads TGCGCCAGCAGCTTCCAGGGCAGGGAAGAGACCCAGTACTTC.

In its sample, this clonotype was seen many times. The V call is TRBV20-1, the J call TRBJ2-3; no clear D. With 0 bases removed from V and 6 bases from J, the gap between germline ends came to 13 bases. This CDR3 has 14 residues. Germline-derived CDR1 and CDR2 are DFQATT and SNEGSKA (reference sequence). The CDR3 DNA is TGCAGTGCTAGAGATTCCAGGATCGGGGATACGCAGTATTTT. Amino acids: CSARDSRIGDTQYF.

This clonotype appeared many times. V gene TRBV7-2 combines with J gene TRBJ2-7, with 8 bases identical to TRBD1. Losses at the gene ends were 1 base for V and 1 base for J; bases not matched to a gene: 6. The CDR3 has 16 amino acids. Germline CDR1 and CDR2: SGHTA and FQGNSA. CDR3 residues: CASSLGWGQASYEQYF. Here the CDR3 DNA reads TGTGCCAGCAGCTTAGGGTGGGGACAGGCTTCCTACGAGCAGTACTTC.

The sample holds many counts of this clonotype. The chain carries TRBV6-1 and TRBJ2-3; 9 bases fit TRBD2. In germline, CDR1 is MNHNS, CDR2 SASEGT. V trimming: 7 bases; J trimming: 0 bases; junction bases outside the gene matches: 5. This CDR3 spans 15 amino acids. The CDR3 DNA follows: TGTGCCAGCATTCGGCTAGCGGGGAGCACAGATACGCAGTATTTT. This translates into CASIRLAGSTDTQYF.